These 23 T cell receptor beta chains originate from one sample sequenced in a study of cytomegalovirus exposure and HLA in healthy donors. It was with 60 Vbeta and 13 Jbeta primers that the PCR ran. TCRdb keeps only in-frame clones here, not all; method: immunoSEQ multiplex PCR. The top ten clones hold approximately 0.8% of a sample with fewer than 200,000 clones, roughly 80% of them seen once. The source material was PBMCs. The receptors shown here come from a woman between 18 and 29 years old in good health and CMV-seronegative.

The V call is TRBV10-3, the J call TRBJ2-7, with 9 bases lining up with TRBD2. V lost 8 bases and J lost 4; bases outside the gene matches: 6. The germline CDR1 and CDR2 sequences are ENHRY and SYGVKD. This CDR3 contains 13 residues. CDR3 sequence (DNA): TGTGCCATCTATGCGGGAGGGGGATACGAGCAGTACTTC. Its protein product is CAIYAGGGYEQYF.

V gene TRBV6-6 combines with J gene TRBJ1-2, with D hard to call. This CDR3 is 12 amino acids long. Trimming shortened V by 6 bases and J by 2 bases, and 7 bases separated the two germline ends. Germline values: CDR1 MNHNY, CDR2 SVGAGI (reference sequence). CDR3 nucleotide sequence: TGTGCCAGCAGCGGGTCGAACTATGGCTACACCTTC. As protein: CASSGSNYGYTF.

The CDR3 DNA reads TGTGCCGTACGAGCGGGGCGGAACACCGGGGAGCTGTTTTTT. Protein sequence: CAVRAGRNTGELFF. The V call is TRBV28, the J call TRBJ2-2, with 7 bases identical to TRBD2. Germline CDR1 MDHEN, CDR2 SYDVKM. The CDR3 spans 14 residues. With 11 bases clipped from V and 1 base from J, the junction kept 7 bases outside the gene matches.

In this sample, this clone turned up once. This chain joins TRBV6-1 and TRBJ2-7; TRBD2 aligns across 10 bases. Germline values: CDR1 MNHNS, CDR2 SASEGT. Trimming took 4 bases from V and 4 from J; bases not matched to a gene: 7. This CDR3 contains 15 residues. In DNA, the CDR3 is TGTGCCAGCAGTGGTCGGCTAGCGGGAGTGTACGAGCAGTACTTC. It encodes CASSGRLAGVYEQYF.

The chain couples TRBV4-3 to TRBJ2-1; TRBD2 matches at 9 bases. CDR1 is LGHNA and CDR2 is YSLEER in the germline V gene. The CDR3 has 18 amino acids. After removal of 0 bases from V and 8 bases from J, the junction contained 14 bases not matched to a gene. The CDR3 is CASSQDWGISGRIHEQFF. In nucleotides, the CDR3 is TGCGCCAGCAGCCAAGATTGGGGGATCAGCGGGAGGATCCATGAGCAGTTCTTC.

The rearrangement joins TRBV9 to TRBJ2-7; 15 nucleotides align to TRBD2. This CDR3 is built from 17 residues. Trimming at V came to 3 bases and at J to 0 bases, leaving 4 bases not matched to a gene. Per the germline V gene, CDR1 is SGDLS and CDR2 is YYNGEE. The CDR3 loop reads CASSAGLAGGYSYEQYF. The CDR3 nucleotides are TGTGCCAGCAGCGCGGGACTAGCGGGAGGTTACTCCTACGAGCAGTACTTC.

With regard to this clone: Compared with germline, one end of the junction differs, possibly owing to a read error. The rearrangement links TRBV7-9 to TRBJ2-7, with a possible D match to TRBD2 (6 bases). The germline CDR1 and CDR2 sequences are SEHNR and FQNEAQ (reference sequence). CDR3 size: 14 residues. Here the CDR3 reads CSSSPTVMGGEQYF. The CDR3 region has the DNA TGTTCCAGCAGCCCAACAGTTATGGGAGGAGAGCAGTACTTC.

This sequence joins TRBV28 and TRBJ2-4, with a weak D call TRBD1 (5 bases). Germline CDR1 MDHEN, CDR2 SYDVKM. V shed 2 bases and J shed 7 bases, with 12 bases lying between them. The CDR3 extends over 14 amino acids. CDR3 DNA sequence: TGTGCCAGCAGTTTACGACAGTTACGGAACATTCAGTACTTC. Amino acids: CASSLRQLRNIQYF.

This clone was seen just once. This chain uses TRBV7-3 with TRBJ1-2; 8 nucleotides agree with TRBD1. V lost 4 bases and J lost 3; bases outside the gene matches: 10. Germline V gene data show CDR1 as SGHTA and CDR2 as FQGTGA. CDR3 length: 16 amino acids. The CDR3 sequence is CASSSGPTGVHYGYTF. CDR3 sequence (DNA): TGTGCCAGCAGCTCTGGGCCGACAGGGGTCCACTATGGCTACACCTTC.

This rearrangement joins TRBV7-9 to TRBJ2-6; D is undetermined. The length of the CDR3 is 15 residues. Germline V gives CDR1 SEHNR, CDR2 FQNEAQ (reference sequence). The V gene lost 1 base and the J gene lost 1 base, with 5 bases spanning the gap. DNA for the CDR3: TGTGCCAGCAGCTTAGGAGGTTCTGGGGCCAACGTCCTGACTTTC. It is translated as CASSLGGSGANVLTF. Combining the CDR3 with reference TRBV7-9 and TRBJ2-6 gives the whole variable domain DTGVSQNPRHKITKRGQNVTFRCDPISEHNRLYWYRQTLGQGPEFLTYFQNEAQLEKSRLLSDRFSAERPKGSFSTLEIQRTEQGDSAMYLCASSLGGSGANVLTFGAGSRLTVL.

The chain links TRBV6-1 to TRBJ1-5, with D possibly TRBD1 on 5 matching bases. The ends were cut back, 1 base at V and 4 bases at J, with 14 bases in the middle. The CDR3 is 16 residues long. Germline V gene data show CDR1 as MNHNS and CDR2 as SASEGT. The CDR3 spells CASSEGGWGRNQPQHF. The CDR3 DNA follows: TGTGCCAGCAGTGAAGGGGGTTGGGGCCGAAATCAGCCCCAGCATTTT.

As DNA, the CDR3 is TGTGCCAGCAGTGCCACAGGGGGCGTACAAGAGACCCAGTACTTC. Protein: CASSATGGVQETQYF. The chain combines TRBV2 with TRBJ2-5, with 9 bases identical to TRBD1. Germline assignment: CDR1 SNHLY and CDR2 FYNNEI. This CDR3 is 15 amino acids long. J was trimmed by 2 bases and V by 4 bases; bases with no gene match: 5. Filled out from reference TRBV2 and TRBJ2-5, the complete variable domain reads EPEVTQTPSHQVTQMGQEVILRCVPISNHLYFYWYRQILGQKVEFLVSFYNNEISEKSEIFDDQFSVERPDGSNFTLKIRSTKLEDSAMYFCASSATGGVQETQYFGPGTRLLVL.

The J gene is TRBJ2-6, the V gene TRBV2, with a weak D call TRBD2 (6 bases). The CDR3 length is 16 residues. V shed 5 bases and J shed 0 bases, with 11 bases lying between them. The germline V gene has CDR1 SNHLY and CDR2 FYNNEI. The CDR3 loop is CASSLLAASGANVLTF. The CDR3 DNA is TGTGCCAGCAGTCTTTTAGCGGCCTCTGGGGCCAACGTCCTGACTTTC.

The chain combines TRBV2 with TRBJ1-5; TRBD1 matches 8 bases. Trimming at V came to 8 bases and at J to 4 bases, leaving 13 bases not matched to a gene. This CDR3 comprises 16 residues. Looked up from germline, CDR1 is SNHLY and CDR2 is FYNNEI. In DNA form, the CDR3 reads TGTGCCAGCCGTCGAGGGGGACAGGACCAAAATCAGCCCCAGCATTTT. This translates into CASRRGGQDQNQPQHF.

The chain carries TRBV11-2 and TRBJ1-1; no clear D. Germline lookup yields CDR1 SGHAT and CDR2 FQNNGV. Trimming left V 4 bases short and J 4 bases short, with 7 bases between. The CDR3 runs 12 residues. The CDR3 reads CASSSLSTEAFF. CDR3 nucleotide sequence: TGTGCCAGCAGCTCCCTTAGCACTGAAGCTTTCTTT.

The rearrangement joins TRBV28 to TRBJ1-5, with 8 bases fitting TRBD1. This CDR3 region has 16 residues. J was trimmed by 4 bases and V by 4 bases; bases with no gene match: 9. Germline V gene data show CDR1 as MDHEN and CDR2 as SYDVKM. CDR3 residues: CASSSPGQGLNQPQHF. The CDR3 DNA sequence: TGTGCCAGCAGTTCCCCCGGACAGGGTTTAAATCAGCCCCAGCATTTT.

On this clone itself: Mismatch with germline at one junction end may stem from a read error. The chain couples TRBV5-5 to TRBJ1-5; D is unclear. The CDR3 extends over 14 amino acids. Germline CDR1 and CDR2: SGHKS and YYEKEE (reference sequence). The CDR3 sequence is CASSFWGVSQSQHF. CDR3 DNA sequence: TGTGCCAGCAGCTTTTGGGGAGTCAGTCAGTCCCAGCATTTT.

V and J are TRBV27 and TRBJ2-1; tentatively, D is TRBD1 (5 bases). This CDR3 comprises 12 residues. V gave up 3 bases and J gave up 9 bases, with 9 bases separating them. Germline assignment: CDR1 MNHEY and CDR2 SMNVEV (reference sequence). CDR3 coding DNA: TGTGCCAGCAGTTTCATAAGGGGTGAGCAGTTCTTC. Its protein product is CASSFIRGEQFF.

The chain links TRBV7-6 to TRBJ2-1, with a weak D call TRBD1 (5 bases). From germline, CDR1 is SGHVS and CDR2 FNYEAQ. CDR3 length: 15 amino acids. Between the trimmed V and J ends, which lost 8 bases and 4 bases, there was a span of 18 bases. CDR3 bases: TGTGCCAGCTGCCAAGGGGCCCTATCTTACAATGAGCAGTTCTTC. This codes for CASCQGALSYNEQFF.

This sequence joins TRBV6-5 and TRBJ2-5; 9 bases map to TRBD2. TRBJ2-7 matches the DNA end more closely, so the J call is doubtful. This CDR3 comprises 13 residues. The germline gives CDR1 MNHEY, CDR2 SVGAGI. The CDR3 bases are TGTGCCACCAGAGCGGGAGGTTTTTTCGAGCAGTACTTC. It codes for CATRAGGFFEQYF.

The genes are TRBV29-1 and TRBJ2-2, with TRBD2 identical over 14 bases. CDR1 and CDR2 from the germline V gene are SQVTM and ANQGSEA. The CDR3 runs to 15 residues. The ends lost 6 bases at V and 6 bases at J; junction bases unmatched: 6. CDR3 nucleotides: TGCAGCGTAAGACTAGCGGGAGGGTTGTCCGGGGAGCTGTTTTTT. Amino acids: CSVRLAGGLSGELFF.

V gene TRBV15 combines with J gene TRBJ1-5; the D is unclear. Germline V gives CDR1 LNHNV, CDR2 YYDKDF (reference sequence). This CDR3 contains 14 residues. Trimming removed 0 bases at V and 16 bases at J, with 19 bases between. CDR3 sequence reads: CATSRDLTRDKEHF. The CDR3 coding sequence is TGTGCCACCAGCAGAGACCTAACCCGAGACAAGGAACATTTT.

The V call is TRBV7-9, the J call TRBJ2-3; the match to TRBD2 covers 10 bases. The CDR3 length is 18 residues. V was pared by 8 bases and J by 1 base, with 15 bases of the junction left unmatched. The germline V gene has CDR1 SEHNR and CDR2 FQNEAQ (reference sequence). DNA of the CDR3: TGTGCCAGCCACTCCGAATACCTGGGGACTAGCGGCACAGATACGCAGTATTTT. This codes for CASHSEYLGTSGTDTQYF.